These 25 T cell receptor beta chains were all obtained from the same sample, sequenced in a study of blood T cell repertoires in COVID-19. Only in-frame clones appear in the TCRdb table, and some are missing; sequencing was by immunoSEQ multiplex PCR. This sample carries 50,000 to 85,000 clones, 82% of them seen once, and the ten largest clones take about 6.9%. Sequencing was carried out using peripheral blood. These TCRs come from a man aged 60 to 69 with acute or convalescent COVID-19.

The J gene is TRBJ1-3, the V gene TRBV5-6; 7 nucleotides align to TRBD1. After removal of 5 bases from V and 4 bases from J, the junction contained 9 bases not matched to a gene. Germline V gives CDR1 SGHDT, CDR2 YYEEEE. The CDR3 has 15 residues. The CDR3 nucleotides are TGTGCCAGCAGTTTGACAGGGTCGAAGGGAAACACCATATATTTT. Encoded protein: CASSLTGSKGNTIYF. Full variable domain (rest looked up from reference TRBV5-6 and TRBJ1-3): DAGVTQSPTHLIKTRGQQVTLRCSPKSGHDTVSWYQQALGQGPQFIFQYYEEEERQRGNFPDRFSGHQFPNYSSELNVNALLLGDSALYLCASSLTGSKGNTIYFGEGSWLTVV.

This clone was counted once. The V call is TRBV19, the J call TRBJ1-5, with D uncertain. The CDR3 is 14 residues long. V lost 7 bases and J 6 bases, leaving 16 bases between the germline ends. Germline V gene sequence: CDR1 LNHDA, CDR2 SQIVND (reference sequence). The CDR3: CASTSADRLQPQHF. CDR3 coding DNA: TGTGCCAGTACCTCAGCGGATAGACTTCAGCCCCAGCATTTT. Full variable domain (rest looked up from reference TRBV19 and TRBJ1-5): DGGITQSPKYLFRKEGQNVTLSCEQNLNHDAMYWYRQDPGQGLRLIYYSQIVNDFQKGDIAEGYSVSREKKESFPLTVTSAQKNPTAFYLCASTSADRLQPQHFGDGTRLSIL.

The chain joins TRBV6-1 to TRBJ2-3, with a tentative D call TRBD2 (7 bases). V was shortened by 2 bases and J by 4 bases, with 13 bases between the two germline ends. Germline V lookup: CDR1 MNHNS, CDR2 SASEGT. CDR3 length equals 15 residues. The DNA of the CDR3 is TGTGCCAGCAGTGAAAGAGGGGGAGGGCCAGATACGCAGTATTTT. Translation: CASSERGGGPDTQYF.

The CDR3 DNA reads TGTGCCAGCAGCGTATTGACTAGCGGGGGCATATCCTACAATGAGCAGTTCTTC. Protein: CASSVLTSGGISYNEQFF. This rearrangement joins TRBV9 to TRBJ2-1; 12 bases are shared with TRBD2. The CDR3 totals 18 residues. Germline CDR1 is SGDLS and CDR2 is YYNGEE. V gave up 1 base and J gave up 1 base; unmatched junction bases: 6. Full variable domain (remainder filled in from reference TRBV9 and TRBJ2-1): DSGVTQTPKHLITATGQRVTLRCSPRSGDLSVYWYQQSLDQGLQFLIQYYNGEERAKGNILERFSAQQFPDLHSELNLSSLELGDSALYFCASSVLTSGGISYNEQFFGPGTRLTVL.

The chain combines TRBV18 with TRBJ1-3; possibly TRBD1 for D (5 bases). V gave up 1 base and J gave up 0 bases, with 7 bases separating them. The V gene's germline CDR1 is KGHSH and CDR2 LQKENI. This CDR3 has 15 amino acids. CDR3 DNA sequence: TGTGCCAGCTCACCACTGACAGACTCTGGAAACACCATATATTTT. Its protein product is CASSPLTDSGNTIYF.

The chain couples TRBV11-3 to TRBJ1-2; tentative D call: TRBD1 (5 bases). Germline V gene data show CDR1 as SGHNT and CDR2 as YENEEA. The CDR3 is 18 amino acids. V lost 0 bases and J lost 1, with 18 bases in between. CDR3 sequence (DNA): TGTGCCAGCAGCTTAGATAGGGGCGACAGATCCTTTAACTATGGCTACACCTTC. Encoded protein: CASSLDRGDRSFNYGYTF.

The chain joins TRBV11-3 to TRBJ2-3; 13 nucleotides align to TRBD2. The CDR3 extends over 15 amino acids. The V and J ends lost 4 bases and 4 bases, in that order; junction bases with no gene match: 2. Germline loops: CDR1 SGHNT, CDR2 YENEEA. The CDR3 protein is CASSSGLAGADTQYF. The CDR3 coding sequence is TGTGCCAGCAGCTCAGGACTAGCGGGGGCAGATACGCAGTATTTT.

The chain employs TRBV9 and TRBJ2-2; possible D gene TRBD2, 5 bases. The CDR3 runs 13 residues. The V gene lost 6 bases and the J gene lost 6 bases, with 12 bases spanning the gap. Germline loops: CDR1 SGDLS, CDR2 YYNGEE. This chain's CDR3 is CASKIGVAGELFF. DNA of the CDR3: TGTGCCAGCAAGATCGGGGTGGCCGGGGAGCTGTTTTTT.

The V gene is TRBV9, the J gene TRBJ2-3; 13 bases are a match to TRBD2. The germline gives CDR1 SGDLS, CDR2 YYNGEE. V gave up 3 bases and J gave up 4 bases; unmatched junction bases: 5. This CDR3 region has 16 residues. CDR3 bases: TGTGCCAGCAGCGCCAGACTAGCGGGGGGCCCAGATACGCAGTATTTT. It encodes CASSARLAGGPDTQYF. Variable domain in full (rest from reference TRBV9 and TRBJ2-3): DSGVTQTPKHLITATGQRVTLRCSPRSGDLSVYWYQQSLDQGLQFLIQYYNGEERAKGNILERFSAQQFPDLHSELNLSSLELGDSALYFCASSARLAGGPDTQYFGPGTRLTVL.

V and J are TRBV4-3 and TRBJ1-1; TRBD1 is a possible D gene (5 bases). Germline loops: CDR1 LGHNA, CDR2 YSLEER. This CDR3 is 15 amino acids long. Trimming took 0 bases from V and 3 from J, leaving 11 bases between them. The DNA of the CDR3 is TGCGCCAGCAGCCAAGATCACAGGCAAGACACTGAAGCTTTCTTT. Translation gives CASSQDHRQDTEAFF.

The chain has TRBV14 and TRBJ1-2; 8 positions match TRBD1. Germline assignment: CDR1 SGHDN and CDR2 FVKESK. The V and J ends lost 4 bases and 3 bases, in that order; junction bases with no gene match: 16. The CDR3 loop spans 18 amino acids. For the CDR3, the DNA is TGTGCCAGCAGCCCGGAGCGGAGAGGACAGGGTCTTCACTATGGCTACACCTTC. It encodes CASSPERRGQGLHYGYTF.

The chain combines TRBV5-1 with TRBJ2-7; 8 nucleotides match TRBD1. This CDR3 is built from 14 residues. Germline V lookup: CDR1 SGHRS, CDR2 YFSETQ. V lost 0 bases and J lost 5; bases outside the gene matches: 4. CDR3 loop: CASSLGQGLDEQYF. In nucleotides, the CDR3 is TGCGCCAGCAGCTTGGGACAGGGGCTCGACGAGCAGTACTTC.

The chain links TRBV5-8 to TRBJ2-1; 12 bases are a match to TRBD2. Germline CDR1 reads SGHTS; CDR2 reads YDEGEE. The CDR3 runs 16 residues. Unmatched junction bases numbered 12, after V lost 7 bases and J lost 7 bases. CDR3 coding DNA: TGTGCCAGCTTCGGACTAGCGGGATACTTGAAGAATGAGCAGTTCTTC. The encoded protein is CASFGLAGYLKNEQFF.

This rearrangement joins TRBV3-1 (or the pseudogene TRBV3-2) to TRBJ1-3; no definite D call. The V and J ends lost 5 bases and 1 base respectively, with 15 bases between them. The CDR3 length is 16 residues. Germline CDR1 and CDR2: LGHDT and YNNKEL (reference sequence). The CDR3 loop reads CASSFRTERSGNTIYF. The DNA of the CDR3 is TGTGCCAGCAGCTTCCGCACTGAACGGTCTGGAAACACCATATATTTT.

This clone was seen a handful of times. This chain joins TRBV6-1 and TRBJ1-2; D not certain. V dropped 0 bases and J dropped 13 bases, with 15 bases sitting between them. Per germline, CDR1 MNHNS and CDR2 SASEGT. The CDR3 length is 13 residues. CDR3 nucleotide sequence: TGTGCCAGCAGTGAAGCCCCGGTCGACATAGGCACCTTC. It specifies CASSEAPVDIGTF.

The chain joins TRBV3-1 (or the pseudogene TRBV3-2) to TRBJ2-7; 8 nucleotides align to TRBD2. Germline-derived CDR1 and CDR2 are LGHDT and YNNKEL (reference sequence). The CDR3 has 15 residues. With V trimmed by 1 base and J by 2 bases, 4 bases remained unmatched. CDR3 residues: CASSQVAGMTYEQYV. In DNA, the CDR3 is TGTGCCAGCAGCCAAGTAGCGGGGATGACCTACGAGCAGTACGTC.

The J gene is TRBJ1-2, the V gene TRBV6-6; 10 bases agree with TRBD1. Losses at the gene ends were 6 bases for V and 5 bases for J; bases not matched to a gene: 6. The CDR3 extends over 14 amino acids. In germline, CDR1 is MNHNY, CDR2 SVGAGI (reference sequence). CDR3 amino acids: CASSRDRGLYGYTF. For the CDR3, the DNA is TGTGCCAGCAGCCGGGACAGGGGACTTTATGGCTACACCTTC.

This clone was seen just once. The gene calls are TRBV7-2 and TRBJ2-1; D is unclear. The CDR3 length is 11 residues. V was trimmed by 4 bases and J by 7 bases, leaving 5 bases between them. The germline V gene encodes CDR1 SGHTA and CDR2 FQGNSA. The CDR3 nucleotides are TGTGCCAGCAGCTATACTAATGAGCAGTTCTTC. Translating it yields CASSYTNEQFF.

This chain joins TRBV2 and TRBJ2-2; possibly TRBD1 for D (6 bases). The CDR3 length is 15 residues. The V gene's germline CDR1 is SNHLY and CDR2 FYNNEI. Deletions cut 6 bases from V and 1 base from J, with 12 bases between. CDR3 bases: TGTGCCAGCAGGCCGGGACAAAGGAACACCGGGGAGCTGTTTTTT. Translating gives CASRPGQRNTGELFF.

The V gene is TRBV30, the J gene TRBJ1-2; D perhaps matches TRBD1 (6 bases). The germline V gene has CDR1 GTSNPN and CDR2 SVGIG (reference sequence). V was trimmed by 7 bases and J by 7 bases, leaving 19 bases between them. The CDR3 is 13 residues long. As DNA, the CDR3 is TGTGCCTCCACTGGGGGCAGGCAGGGTGGCTACACCTTC. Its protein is CASTGGRQGGYTF.

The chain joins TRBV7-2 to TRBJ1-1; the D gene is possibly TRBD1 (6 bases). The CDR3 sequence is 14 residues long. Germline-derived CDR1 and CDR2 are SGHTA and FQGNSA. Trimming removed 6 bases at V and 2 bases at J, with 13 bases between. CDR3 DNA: TGTGCCAGCAGGTTCCGGACAGACAACACTGAAGCTTTCTTT. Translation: CASRFRTDNTEAFF.

This CDR3 reads CASSLDPNGAYEQYV. The DNA of the CDR3 is TGTGCCAGCAGCTTAGATCCCAACGGAGCCTACGAGCAGTACGTC. The chain links TRBV11-2 to TRBJ2-7; D is ambiguous. The CDR3 covers 15 residues. Germline V CDR1 and CDR2: SGHAT, FQNNGV. The V end was cut by 0 bases, the J end by 2 bases, with 11 bases between.

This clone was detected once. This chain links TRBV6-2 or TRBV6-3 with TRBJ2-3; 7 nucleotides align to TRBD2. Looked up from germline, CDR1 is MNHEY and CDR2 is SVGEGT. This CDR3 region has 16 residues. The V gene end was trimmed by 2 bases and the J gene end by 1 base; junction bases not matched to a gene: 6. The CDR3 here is CASSYGSAGGTDTQYF. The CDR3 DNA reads TGTGCCAGCAGTTACGGGTCCGCGGGGGGCACAGATACGCAGTATTTT.

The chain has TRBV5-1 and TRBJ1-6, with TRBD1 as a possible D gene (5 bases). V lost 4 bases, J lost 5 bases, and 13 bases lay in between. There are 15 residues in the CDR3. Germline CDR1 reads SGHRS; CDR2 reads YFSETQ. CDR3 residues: CASSPRPGDNSPLHF. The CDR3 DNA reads TGCGCCAGCAGCCCCCGCCCGGGGGATAATTCACCCCTCCACTTT.

The CDR3 DNA reads as TGCGCCAGCAGCTTGGCCGGGGCAGGGGCCGCCATTTCGAATTCACCCCTCCACTTT. Translated: CASSLAGAGAAISNSPLHF. This rearrangement joins TRBV5-1 to TRBJ1-6; D possibly corresponds to TRBD1 (6 bases). The germline V gene has CDR1 SGHRS and CDR2 YFSETQ. V was pared by 0 bases and J by 7 bases, with 23 bases between. The CDR3 contains 19 residues.